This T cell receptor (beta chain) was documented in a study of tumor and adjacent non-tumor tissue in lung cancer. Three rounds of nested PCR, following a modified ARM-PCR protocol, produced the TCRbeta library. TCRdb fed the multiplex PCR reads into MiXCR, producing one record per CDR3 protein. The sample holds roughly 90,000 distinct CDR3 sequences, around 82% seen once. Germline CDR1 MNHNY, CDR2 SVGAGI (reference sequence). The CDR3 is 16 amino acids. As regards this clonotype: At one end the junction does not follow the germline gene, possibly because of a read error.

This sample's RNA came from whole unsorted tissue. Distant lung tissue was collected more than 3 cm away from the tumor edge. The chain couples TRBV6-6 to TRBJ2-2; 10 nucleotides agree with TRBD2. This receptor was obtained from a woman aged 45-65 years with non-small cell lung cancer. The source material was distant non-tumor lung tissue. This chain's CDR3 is CASRESGRALSAELFF. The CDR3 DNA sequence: TGTGCCAGCAGGGAAAGCGGGAGGGCTTTGTCCGCGGAGCTGTTTTTC.